The clone carrying this T cell receptor beta chain was detected only once. Its antigen remains unknown. Produced via immunoSEQ multiplex PCR; TCRdb's table is partial and in-frame only. Among more than 1,200,000 clones listed, around 98.5% were seen once. The data were obtained in a study of shared clonotypes between healthy human individuals. For the study at large: CD8 memory received one plate per donor, CD8 naive two, CD4 memory three and CD4 naive three.

Study results and caveats: Generation of non-shared clonotypes was less probable than generation of clonotypes shared by all four donors. Naive subsets, compared against memory subsets, generally had larger estimated richness values. What rarefaction showed was incomplete sorted-subset sequencing despite large depth.

This CDR3 is 16 amino acids long. The ends were cut back, 2 bases at V and 2 bases at J, with 13 bases in the middle. Germline CDR1 is SGHVS and CDR2 is FNYEAQ. The V gene is TRBV7-6, the J gene TRBJ1-5; no clear D. This receptor was taken from a man aged 30 to 45 in good health. The sequenced sample was naive CD4+ T cells sorted from blood. Documented subset: CD45RA+ positively selected. CDR3 region: CASSLRPPGGNQPQHF. DNA for the CDR3: TGTGCCAGCAGCTTAAGACCGCCGGGAGGCAATCAGCCCCAGCATTTT.